This T cell receptor (beta chain) was identified during a study of blood T cells in healthy people across ages. A second roughly 6 to 11 cycle PCR used barcoded and J-beta primers. From the 5' RACE reads, TCRdb called clonotypes with MiXCR, one entry per CDR3 protein. Altogether 700,000 to 900,000 distinct CDR3 sequences are present, roughly 26% being singletons, with the ten largest covering around 3%. The V end was cut by 5 bases, the J end by 6 bases, with 17 bases between. This CDR3 has 15 amino acids. Per germline, CDR1 MDHEN and CDR2 SYDVKM. These records were also assigned to another study, of T cells of mothers and their children.

The sequence derives from a boy between 10 and 17 years old in good health. Sequenced material: blood. This chain uses TRBV28 with TRBJ2-1, with TRBD2 as a possible D gene (5 bases). The CDR3 here is CASSQPTPGSNEQFF. CDR3 nucleotides: TGTGCCAGCAGTCAGCCCACGCCGGGAAGCAATGAGCAGTTCTTC. The full variable domain, with the rest looked up from reference TRBV28 and TRBJ2-1, is DVKVTQSSRYLVKRTGEKVFLECVQDMDHENMFWYRQDPGLGLRLIYFSYDVKMKEKGDIPEGYSVSREKKERFSLILESASTNQTSMYLCASSQPTPGSNEQFFGPGTRLTVL.